These 21 T cell receptor beta chains were sequenced from one sample in a study of PD-1 blockade in classical Hodgkin lymphoma (dated by TCRdb to 2018 to 2021). Libraries were prepared through the immunoSEQ multiplex PCR assay. TCRdb carries this immuneACCESS record with in-frame sequences only. Its versions omit some clonotypes, under half of them owing to an unresolved V gene in the studies checked, with the rest unexplained. The sample has fewer than 30,000 clones on record, about 82% of them singletons. The ten largest account for 8% to 8.5% of the sample. Sample time point, as interpreted from the label and publication: cycle 2 day 1 (C2D1) of nivolumab. All trial patients had relapsed after autologous stem cell transplantation, with cohorts A, B and C differing in prior brentuximab vedotin exposure. The sequenced sample was peripheral blood mononuclear cells (PBMCs), obtained before the second cycle of nivolumab. Receptor source: a human donor with classical Hodgkin lymphoma.

The genes are TRBV5-1 and TRBJ1-4; 9 bases agree with TRBD1. This CDR3 has 16 amino acids. J was trimmed by 5 bases and V by 4 bases; bases with no gene match: 9. Germline CDR1 reads SGHRS; CDR2 reads YFSETQ. The DNA for the CDR3 is TGCGCCAGCAGCCCAAGGACAGGGGCGCTGAATGAAAAACTGTTTTTT. It translates to CASSPRTGALNEKLFF. Combining the CDR3 with reference TRBV5-1 and TRBJ1-4 gives the whole variable domain KAGVTQTPRYLIKTRGQQVTLSCSPISGHRSVSWYQQTPGQGLQFLFEYFSETQRNKGNFPGRFSGRQFSNSRSEMNVSTLELGDSALYLCASSPRTGALNEKLFFGSGTQLSVL.

The V call is TRBV4-2, the J call TRBJ2-2, with D perhaps TRBD2 (5 bases). The V gene's germline CDR1 is LGHNA and CDR2 YNFKEQ. The CDR3 runs 16 residues. V was pared by 1 base and J by 0 bases, with 9 bases between. This chain's CDR3 is CASSQGTSANTGELFF. The CDR3 bases are TGTGCCAGCAGCCAAGGGACTTCCGCGAACACCGGGGAGCTGTTTTTT.

The DNA for the CDR3 is TGTGCCAGCAAGCCAACAAGGGGGGGCCTGGAGACCCAGTACTTC. Translation gives CASKPTRGGLETQYF. The rearrangement links TRBV6-5 to TRBJ2-5, with D possibly matching TRBD2 (7 bases). The CDR3 has 15 amino acids. Per germline, CDR1 MNHEY and CDR2 SVGAGI. Trimming pared 7 bases from V and 5 bases from J, leaving 20 bases between.

This clone has a single count. V gene TRBV7-2 combines with J gene TRBJ2-2; D may be TRBD1 (6 bases). Germline CDR1 and CDR2: SGHTA and FQGNSA. The ends were cut back, 2 bases at V and 4 bases at J, with 11 bases in the middle. This CDR3 comprises 15 residues. The CDR3 is CASSLRGQPTGELFF. The CDR3 region has the DNA TGTGCCAGCAGCTTAAGAGGACAGCCCACCGGGGAGCTGTTTTTT.

This clone appeared once. The rearrangement joins TRBV19 to TRBJ1-1; D is unresolved. The germline V gene encodes CDR1 LNHDA and CDR2 SQIVND (reference sequence). Deletions cut 3 bases from V and 2 bases from J, with 10 bases between. The CDR3 consists of 14 residues. The CDR3: CASSIRAANTEAFF. In DNA, the CDR3 is TGTGCCAGTAGTATTAGGGCAGCTAACACTGAAGCTTTCTTT.

This rearrangement joins TRBV5-6 to TRBJ2-7, with TRBD1 matching over 8 bases. There are 17 residues in the CDR3. After removal of 2 bases from V and 1 base from J, the junction contained 11 bases not matched to a gene. In germline, CDR1 is SGHDT, CDR2 YYEEEE. The CDR3 protein is CASSLATQGALSYEQYF. The CDR3 DNA sequence: TGTGCCAGCAGCTTAGCAACCCAGGGGGCGTTATCCTACGAGCAGTACTTC. The variable domain in full, with the rest retrieved from reference TRBV5-6 and TRBJ2-7, is DAGVTQSPTHLIKTRGQQVTLRCSPKSGHDTVSWYQQALGQGPQFIFQYYEEEERQRGNFPDRFSGHQFPNYSSELNVNALLLGDSALYLCASSLATQGALSYEQYFGPGTRLTVT.

The V and J genes are TRBV5-5 and TRBJ2-7, with D uncertain. Trimming took 2 bases from V and 2 from J, leaving 14 bases between them. The CDR3 runs 15 residues. CDR1 is SGHKS, CDR2 YYEKEE, per germline (reference sequence). The CDR3 nucleotides are TGTGCCAGCAGCTTATCAGGAGTGGTAGCCTACGAGCAGTACTTC. It is translated as CASSLSGVVAYEQYF.

The gene calls are TRBV18 and TRBJ1-3; D gene uncertain. The germline gives CDR1 KGHSH, CDR2 LQKENI. V was pared by 5 bases and J by 0 bases, with 5 bases between. This CDR3 is 13 amino acids long. CDR3 coding DNA: TGTGCCAGCTCAGGGATCTCTGGAAACACCATATATTTT. Its translation is CASSGISGNTIYF. Based on the CDR3 plus reference TRBV18 and TRBJ1-3, the full variable domain is NAGVMQNPRHLVRRRGQEARLRCSPMKGHSHVYWYRQLPEEGLKFMVYLQKENIIDESGMPKERFSAEFPKEGPSILRIQQVVRGDSAAYFCASSGISGNTIYFGEGSWLTVV.

The CDR3 DNA is TGTGCCAGTAGCGCAGGGCCTAACTATGGCTACACCTTC. Its protein is CASSAGPNYGYTF. This chain connects TRBV19 to TRBJ1-2; tentative D call: TRBD1 (5 bases). With 6 bases removed from V and 0 bases from J, the gap between germline ends came to 8 bases. CDR1 is LNHDA, CDR2 SQIVND, per germline (reference sequence). This CDR3 has 13 amino acids.

A word on this clone: Other DNA sequences from this sample encode an identical CDR3 as well. The chain recombines TRBV9 with TRBJ2-2; D unclear. Trimming cost V 0 bases and J 2 bases, with 8 bases left between them. The CDR3 loop spans 15 amino acids. From germline, CDR1 is SGDLS and CDR2 YYNGEE. The CDR3 DNA reads TGTGCCAGCAGCGTAGGCCAGCCAAACACCGGGGAGCTGTTTTTT. It yields the protein CASSVGQPNTGELFF. Looking up the rest from reference TRBV9 and TRBJ2-2 gives the full variable domain: DSGVTQTPKHLITATGQRVTLRCSPRSGDLSVYWYQQSLDQGLQFLIQYYNGEERAKGNILERFSAQQFPDLHSELNLSSLELGDSALYFCASSVGQPNTGELFFGEGSRLTVL.

This clone was observed once. V is TRBV5-4 and J is TRBJ2-7; the D gene is possibly TRBD1 (5 bases). Trimming pared 4 bases from V and 2 bases from J, leaving 13 bases between. From germline, CDR1 is SGHNT and CDR2 YYREEE (reference sequence). The CDR3 consists of 14 residues. The CDR3 loop reads CASSPDKGTYEQYF. CDR3 coding DNA: TGTGCCAGCAGCCCGGATAAGGGGACCTACGAGCAGTACTTC.

This clone was observed once. The chain carries TRBV19 and TRBJ2-3; TRBD1 might be the D (5 bases). Per the germline V gene, CDR1 is LNHDA and CDR2 is SQIVND (reference sequence). The CDR3 has 15 residues. With 4 bases removed from V and 0 bases from J, the gap between germline ends came to 11 bases. This chain's CDR3 is CASSTRTLSTDTQYF. DNA for the CDR3: TGTGCCAGTAGTACCCGGACACTTAGCACAGATACGCAGTATTTT.

This clone has a single count. The gene calls are TRBV10-3 and TRBJ2-3, with unresolved D. Germline lookup yields CDR1 ENHRY and CDR2 SYGVKD. V was shortened by 3 bases and J by 0 bases, with 19 bases between the two germline ends. The CDR3 is 18 amino acids. CDR3 nucleotide sequence: TGTGCCATCAGTGACGGTCTTTGGGCAGAACCTAGCACAGATACGCAGTATTTT. As protein: CAISDGLWAEPSTDTQYF.

This rearrangement joins TRBV5-8 to TRBJ1-1, with D possibly matching TRBD1 (6 bases). From germline, CDR1 is SGHTS and CDR2 YDEGEE. V was shortened by 2 bases and J by 2 bases, with 10 bases between the two germline ends. The CDR3 runs 14 residues. Here the CDR3 DNA reads TGTGCCAGCAGCTTCCCGACAGGTAACACTGAAGCTTTCTTT. It codes for CASSFPTGNTEAFF.

The chain uses TRBV10-3 and TRBJ2-3; no reliable D call. The CDR3 length is 12 residues. The germline CDR1 and CDR2 sequences are ENHRY and SYGVKD. Trimming took off 3 bases at V and 3 bases at J, with 4 bases between the two ends. The CDR3 here is CAISDGTDTQYF. CDR3 bases: TGTGCCATCAGTGACGGGACAGATACGCAGTATTTT.

The chain uses TRBV15 and TRBJ1-5; D is uncertain. Germline values: CDR1 LNHNV, CDR2 YYDKDF (reference sequence). CDR3 length equals 15 residues. Trimming removed 3 bases from V and 0 bases from J, with 9 bases in between. CDR3 nucleotide sequence: TGTGCCACCAGCAGGCCACAGAGTAGCAATCAGCCCCAGCATTTT. Its translation: CATSRPQSSNQPQHF. The complete variable domain, with remaining parts taken from reference TRBV15 and TRBJ1-5, reads DAMVIQNPRYQVTQFGKPVTLSCSQTLNHNVMYWYQQKSSQAPKLLFHYYDKDFNNEADTPDNFQSRRPNTSFCFLDIRSPGLGDTAMYLCATSRPQSSNQPQHFGDGTRLSIL.

This clone came up a few times. The V call is TRBV2, the J call TRBJ1-1; D is unresolved. Germline CDR1 reads SNHLY; CDR2 reads FYNNEI. With 7 bases removed from V and 0 bases from J, the gap between germline ends came to 12 bases. The CDR3 contains 14 residues. The CDR3 reads CASNQRQLNTEAFF. The CDR3 DNA follows: TGTGCCAGCAACCAAAGACAACTGAACACTGAAGCTTTCTTT.

V is TRBV7-6 and J is TRBJ2-7; D remains unclear. V was clipped by 0 bases and J by 4 bases, with 7 bases between them. The V gene's germline CDR1 is SGHVS and CDR2 FNYEAQ. This CDR3 has 13 residues. Written as DNA, the CDR3 is TGTGCCAGCAGCTTAGCAAATGTTTACGAGCAGTACTTC. This sequence encodes CASSLANVYEQYF.

The chain combines TRBV28 with TRBJ1-4; 7 nucleotides agree with TRBD1. Germline loops: CDR1 MDHEN, CDR2 SYDVKM. The CDR3 loop spans 16 amino acids. V shed 4 bases and J 3 bases; nucleotides not matched to a gene: 8. The CDR3 here is CASSSSSGTANEKLFF. The CDR3, as DNA: TGTGCCAGCAGTTCTTCCTCCGGGACAGCTAATGAAAAACTGTTTTTT.

The rearrangement joins TRBV2 to TRBJ1-2; D ambiguous. The length of the CDR3 is 11 residues. The V gene lost 6 bases and the J gene lost 3 bases, with 5 bases spanning the gap. The germline V gene encodes CDR1 SNHLY and CDR2 FYNNEI. The CDR3 region has the DNA TGTGCCAGCAGCCCGGACTATGGCTACACCTTC. The encoded protein is CASSPDYGYTF.

This chain links TRBV27 with TRBJ1-5; D is possibly TRBD1 (5 bases). Germline V gene sequence: CDR1 MNHEY, CDR2 SMNVEV (reference sequence). V was pared by 4 bases and J by 2 bases, with 15 bases between. The CDR3 length is 16 residues. CDR3: CASSSRPDKGNQPQHF. CDR3 coding DNA: TGTGCCAGCAGTTCCCGCCCGGACAAAGGCAATCAGCCCCAGCATTTT.